This T cell receptor (beta chain) was retrieved from a study of cytomegalovirus exposure and HLA in healthy donors. Whole-study results and caveats: Rarity held for most TCR sequences, but there were some public TCRs that occurred in many donors. Some TCR beta chains (over 150 of them) were listed as cytomegalovirus-associated. In vitro, a few CMV-associated chains proved specific for CMV antigens.

A word on this clone: Its antigen is not known.

After removal of 5 bases from V and 3 bases from J, the junction contained 5 bases not matched to a gene. The CDR3 consists of 14 residues. Germline V lookup: CDR1 MNHEY, CDR2 SVGAGI. The assay was immunoSEQ multiplex PCR, and TCRdb's table has in-frame clones only and misses some. The sample has 150,000 to 180,000 clones; 85% to 90% are singletons. Separate from the approximately 600-subject first cohort was the approximately 120-subject validation cohort, to which the donors belonged. This clonotype originated in a human donor in good health. The gene calls are TRBV6-5 and TRBJ2-3; 7 bases match TRBD1. The sample taken for sequencing was PBMCs. For the CDR3, the DNA is TGTGCCAGCAGTCGGAGACAGGGTACAGATACGCAGTATTTT. This sequence encodes CASSRRQGTDTQYF.